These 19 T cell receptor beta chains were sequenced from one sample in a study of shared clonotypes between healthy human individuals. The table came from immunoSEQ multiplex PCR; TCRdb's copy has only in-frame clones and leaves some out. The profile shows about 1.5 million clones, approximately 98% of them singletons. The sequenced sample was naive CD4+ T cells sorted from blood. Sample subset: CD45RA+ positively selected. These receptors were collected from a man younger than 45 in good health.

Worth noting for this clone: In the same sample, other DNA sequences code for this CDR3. For the CDR3, the DNA is TGTGCCAGCCGCAAGTCCAGCACAGATACGCAGTATTTT. It encodes CASRKSSTDTQYF. The chain is built from TRBV7-2 and TRBJ2-3; D gene uncertain. Germline CDR1 is SGHTA and CDR2 is FQGNSA. The CDR3 is 13 residues long. V was cut by 8 bases and J by 0 bases, with 9 bases left in between. Full variable domain (rest looked up from reference TRBV7-2 and TRBJ2-3): GAGVSQSPSNKVTEKGKDVELRCDPISGHTALYWYRQSLGQGLEFLIYFQGNSAPDKSGLPSDRFSAERTGGSVSTLTIQRTQQEDSAVYLCASRKSSTDTQYFGPGTRLTVL.

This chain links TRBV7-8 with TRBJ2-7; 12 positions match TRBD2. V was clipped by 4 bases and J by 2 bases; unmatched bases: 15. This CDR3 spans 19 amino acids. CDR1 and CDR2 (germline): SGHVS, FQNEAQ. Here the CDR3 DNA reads TGTGCCAGCAGCTATACGACTAGCGGGAGCCTTCATCCTCCCTACGAGCAGTACTTC. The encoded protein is CASSYTTSGSLHPPYEQYF. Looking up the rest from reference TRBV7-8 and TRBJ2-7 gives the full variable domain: GAGVSQSPRYKVAKRGQDVALRCDPISGHVSLFWYQQALGQGPEFLTYFQNEAQLDKSGLPSDRFFAERPEGSVSTLKIQRTQQEDSAVYLCASSYTTSGSLHPPYEQYFGPGTRLTVT.

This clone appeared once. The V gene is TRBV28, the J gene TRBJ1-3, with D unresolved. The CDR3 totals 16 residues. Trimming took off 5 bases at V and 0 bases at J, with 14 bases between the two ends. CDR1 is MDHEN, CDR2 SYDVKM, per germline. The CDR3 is CASSPGRLYSGNTIYF. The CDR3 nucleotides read TGTGCCAGCAGTCCAGGACGGCTTTACTCTGGAAACACCATATATTTT. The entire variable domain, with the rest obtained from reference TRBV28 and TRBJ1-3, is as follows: DVKVTQSSRYLVKRTGEKVFLECVQDMDHENMFWYRQDPGLGLRLIYFSYDVKMKEKGDIPEGYSVSREKKERFSLILESASTNQTSMYLCASSPGRLYSGNTIYFGEGSWLTVV.

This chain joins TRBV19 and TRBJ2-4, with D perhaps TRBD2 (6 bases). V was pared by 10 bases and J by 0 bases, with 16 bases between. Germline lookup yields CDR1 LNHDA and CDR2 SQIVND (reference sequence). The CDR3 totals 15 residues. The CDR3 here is CATSSPGLAKNIQYF. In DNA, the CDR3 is TGTGCCACGAGCTCACCGGGACTAGCCAAAAACATTCAGTACTTC.

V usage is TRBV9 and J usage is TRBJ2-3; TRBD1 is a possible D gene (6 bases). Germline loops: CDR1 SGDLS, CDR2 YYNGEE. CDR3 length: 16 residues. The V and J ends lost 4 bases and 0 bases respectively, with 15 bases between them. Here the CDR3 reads CASSKDRISSTDTQYF. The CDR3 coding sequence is TGTGCCAGCAGCAAAGACAGGATATCTAGCACAGATACGCAGTATTTT.

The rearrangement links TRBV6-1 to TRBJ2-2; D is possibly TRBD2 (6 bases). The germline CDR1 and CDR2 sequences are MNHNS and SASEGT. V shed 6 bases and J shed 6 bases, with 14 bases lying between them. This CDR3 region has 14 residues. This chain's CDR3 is CASRDHPSAGELFF. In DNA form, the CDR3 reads TGTGCCAGCAGGGACCACCCTAGCGCCGGGGAGCTGTTTTTT.

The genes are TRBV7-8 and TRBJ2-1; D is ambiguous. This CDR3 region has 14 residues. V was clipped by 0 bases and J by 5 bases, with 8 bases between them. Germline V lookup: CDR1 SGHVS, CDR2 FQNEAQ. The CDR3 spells CASSLASPNNEQFF. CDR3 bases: TGTGCCAGCAGCTTAGCGTCGCCTAACAATGAGCAGTTCTTC.

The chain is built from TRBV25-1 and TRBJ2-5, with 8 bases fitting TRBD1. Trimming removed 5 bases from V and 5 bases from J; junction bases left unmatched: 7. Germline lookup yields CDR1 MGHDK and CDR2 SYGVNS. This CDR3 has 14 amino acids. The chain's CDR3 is CASSPDRVLETQYF. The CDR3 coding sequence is TGTGCCAGCAGTCCGGACAGGGTGTTGGAGACCCAGTACTTC.

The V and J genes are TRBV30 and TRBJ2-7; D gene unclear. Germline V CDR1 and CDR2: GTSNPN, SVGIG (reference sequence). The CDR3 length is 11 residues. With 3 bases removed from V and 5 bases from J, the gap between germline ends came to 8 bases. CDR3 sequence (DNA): TGTGCCTGGAGGGGCAGGAACGAGCAGTACTTC. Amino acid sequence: CAWRGRNEQYF.

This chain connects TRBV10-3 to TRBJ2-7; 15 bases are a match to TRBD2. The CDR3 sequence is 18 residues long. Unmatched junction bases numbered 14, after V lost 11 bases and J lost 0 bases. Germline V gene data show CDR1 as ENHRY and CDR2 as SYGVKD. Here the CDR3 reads CASGLAGGRPTSSYEQYF. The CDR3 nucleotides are TGTGCCTCGGGACTAGCGGGAGGCCGTCCTACTAGCTCCTACGAGCAGTACTTC.

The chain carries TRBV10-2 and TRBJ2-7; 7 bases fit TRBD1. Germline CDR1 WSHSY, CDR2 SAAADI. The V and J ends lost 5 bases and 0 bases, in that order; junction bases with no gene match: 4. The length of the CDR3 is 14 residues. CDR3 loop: CASSTTGSSYEQYF. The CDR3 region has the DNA TGCGCCAGCAGTACGACAGGGAGCTCCTACGAGCAGTACTTC.

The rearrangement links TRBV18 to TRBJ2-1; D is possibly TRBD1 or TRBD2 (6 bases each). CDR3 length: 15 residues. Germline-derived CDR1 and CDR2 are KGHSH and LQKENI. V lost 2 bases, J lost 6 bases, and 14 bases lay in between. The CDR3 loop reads CASSPVTRGANEQFF. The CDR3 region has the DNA TGTGCCAGCTCACCAGTGACTAGGGGGGCCAATGAGCAGTTCTTC.

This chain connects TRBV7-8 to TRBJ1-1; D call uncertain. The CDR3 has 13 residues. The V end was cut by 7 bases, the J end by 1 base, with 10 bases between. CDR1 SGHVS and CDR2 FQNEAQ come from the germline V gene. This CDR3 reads CASTGPQNTEAFF. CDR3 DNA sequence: TGTGCCAGCACCGGGCCCCAGAACACTGAAGCTTTCTTT.

The chain's CDR3 is CASSAGIAGGPYNEQFF. The CDR3 DNA reads as TGCGCCAGCAGTGCTGGAATAGCGGGAGGGCCCTACAATGAGCAGTTCTTC. The chain joins TRBV10-2 to TRBJ2-1, with 11 bases identical to TRBD2. V was clipped by 4 bases and J by 2 bases; unmatched bases: 7. CDR1 is WSHSY and CDR2 is SAAADI in the germline V gene. This CDR3 has 17 amino acids.

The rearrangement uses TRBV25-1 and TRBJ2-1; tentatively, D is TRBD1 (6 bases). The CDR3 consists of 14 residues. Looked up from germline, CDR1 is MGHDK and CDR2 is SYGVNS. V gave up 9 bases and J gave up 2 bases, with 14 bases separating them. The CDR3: CASITGLTYNEQFF. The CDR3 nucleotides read TGTGCCAGTATAACAGGGCTAACCTACAATGAGCAGTTCTTC.

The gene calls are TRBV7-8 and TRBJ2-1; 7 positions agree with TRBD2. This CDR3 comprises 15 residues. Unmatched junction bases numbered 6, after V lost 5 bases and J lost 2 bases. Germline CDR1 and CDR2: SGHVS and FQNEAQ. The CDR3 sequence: CASSRSGTPYNEQFF. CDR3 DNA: TGTGCCAGCAGCCGCAGCGGGACCCCCTACAATGAGCAGTTCTTC.

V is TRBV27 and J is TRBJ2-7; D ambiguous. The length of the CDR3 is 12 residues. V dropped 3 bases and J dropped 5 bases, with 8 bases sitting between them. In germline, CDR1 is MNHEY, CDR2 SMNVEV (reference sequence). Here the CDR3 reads CASSFIGDEQYF. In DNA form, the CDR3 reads TGTGCCAGCAGTTTTATTGGGGACGAGCAGTACTTC.

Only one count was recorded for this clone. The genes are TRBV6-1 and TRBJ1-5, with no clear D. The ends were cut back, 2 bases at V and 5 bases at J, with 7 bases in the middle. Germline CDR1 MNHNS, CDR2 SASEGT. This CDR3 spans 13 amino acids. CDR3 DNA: TGTGCCAGCAGTGAATACCGAGATCAGCCCCAGCATTTT. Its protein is CASSEYRDQPQHF.

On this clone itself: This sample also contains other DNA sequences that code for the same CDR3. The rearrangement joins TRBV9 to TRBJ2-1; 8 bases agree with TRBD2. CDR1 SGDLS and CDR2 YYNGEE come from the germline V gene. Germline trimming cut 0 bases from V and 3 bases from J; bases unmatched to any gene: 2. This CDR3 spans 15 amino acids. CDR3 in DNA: TGTGCCAGCAGCGTAGTGAGCGGGGGCTACAATGAGCAGTTCTTC. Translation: CASSVVSGGYNEQFF.